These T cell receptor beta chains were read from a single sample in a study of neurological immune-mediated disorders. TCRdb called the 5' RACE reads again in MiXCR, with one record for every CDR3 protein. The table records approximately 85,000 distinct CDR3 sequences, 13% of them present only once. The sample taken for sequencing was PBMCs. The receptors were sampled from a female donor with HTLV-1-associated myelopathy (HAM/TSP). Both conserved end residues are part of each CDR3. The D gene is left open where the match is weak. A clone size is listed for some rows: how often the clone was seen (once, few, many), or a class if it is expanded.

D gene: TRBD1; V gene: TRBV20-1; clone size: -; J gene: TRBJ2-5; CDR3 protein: CSARVPTGTGVETQYF; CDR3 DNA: TGCAGTGCTAGAGTTCCGACCGGGACAGGGGTCGAGACCCAGTACTTC
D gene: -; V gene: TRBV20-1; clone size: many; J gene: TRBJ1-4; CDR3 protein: CSTQGRDFGKLFF; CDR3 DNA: TGCAGTACACAGGGTAGGGACTTTGGAAAACTGTTTTTT
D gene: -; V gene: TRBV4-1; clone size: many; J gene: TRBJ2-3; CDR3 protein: CASQRVSTDTQYF; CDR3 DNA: TGCGCCAGCCAAAGGGTTAGCACAGATACGCAGTATTTT
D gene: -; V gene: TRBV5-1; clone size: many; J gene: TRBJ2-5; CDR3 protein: CASSDLDQETQYF; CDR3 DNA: TGCGCCAGCAGCGACCTGGACCAAGAGACCCAGTACTTC
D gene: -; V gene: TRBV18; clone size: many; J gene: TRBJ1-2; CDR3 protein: CASSRLTQNYGYTF; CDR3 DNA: TGTGCCAGCTCAAGATTGACACAAAACTATGGCTACACCTTC
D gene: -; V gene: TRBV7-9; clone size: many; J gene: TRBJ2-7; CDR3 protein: CASSLPGSYEQYF; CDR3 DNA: TGTGCCAGCAGCTTACCGGGTTCCTACGAGCAGTACTTC
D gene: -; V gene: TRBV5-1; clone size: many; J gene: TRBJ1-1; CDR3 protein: CASSLDQGITEAFF; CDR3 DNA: TGCGCCAGCAGCTTGGACCAGGGAATCACTGAAGCTTTCTTT
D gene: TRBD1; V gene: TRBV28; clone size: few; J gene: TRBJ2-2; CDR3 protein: CASSKLIRTGLTGELFF; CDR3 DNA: TGTGCCAGCAGTAAACTTATCAGGACAGGGCTCACCGGGGAGCTGTTTTTT
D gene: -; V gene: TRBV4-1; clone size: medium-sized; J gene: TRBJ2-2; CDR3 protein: CASSQTMGVNTGELFF; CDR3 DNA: TGCGCCAGCAGCCAAACAATGGGGGTAAACACCGGGGAGCTGTTTTTT
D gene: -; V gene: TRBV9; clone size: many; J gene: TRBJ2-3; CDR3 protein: CASSAQGMSQYF; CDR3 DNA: TGTGCCAGCAGCGCCCAGGGAATGTCGCAGTATTTT
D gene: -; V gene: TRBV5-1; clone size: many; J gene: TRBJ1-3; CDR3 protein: CASSYSGNTIYF; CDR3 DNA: TGCGCCAGCAGCTACTCTGGAAACACCATATATTTT
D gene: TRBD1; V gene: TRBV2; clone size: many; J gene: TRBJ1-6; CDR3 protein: CASSFDREGSPLHF; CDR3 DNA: TGTGCCAGCAGTTTCGACAGGGAAGGATCACCCCTCCACTTT
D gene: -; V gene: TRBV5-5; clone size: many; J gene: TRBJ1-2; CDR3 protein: CASSLAGGDYGYTF; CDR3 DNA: TGTGCCAGCAGCTTGGCGGGCGGAGACTATGGCTACACCTTC
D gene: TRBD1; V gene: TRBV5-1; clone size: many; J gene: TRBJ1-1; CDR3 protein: CASSWDSRTEAFF; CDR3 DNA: TGCGCCAGCAGCTGGGACAGTAGGACTGAAGCTTTCTTT
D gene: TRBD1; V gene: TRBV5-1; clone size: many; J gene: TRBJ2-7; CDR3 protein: CASSRGQAYEQYF; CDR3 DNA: TGCGCCAGCAGCCGGGGACAGGCCTACGAGCAGTACTTC
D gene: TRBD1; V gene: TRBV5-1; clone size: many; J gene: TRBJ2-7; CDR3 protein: CASSWTGQMNEQYF; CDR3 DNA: TGCGCCAGCAGCTGGACAGGGCAAATGAACGAGCAGTACTTC
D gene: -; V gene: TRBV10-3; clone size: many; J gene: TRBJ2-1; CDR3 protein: CAISGGGPIFDEQFF; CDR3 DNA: TGTGCCATCAGTGGCGGAGGGCCCATCTTCGATGAGCAGTTCTTC
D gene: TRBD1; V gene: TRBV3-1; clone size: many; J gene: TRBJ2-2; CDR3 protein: CASSPRDRRPNTGELFF; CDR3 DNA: TGTGCCAGCAGCCCTCGGGACAGGCGCCCGAACACCGGGGAGCTGTTTTTT
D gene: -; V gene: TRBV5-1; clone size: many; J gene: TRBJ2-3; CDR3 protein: CASSIRDSDTDTQYF; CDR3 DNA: TGCGCCAGCAGCATCCGGGACTCCGACACAGATACGCAGTATTTT
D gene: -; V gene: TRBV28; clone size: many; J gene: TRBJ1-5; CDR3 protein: CASPPDGLSNQPQHF; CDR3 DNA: TGTGCCAGCCCGCCTGACGGCTTGAGCAATCAGCCCCAGCATTTT
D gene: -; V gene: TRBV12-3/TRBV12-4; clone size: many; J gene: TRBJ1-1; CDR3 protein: CASSSDPFLNTEAFF; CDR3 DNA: TGTGCCAGCAGTTCCGATCCCTTTTTGAACACTGAAGCTTTCTTT
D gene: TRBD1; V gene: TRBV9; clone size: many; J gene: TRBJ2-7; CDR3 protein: CASSSTGYEQYF; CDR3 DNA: TGTGCCAGCAGCTCGACAGGGTACGAGCAGTACTTC
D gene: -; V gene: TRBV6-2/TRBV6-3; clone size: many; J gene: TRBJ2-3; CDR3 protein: CASSSRGPAGYSDTQYF; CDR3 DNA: TGTGCCAGCAGTTCCCGGGGGCCAGCGGGGTATTCAGATACGCAGTATTTT
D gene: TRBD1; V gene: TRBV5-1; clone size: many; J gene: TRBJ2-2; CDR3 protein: CASAGTVNTGELFF; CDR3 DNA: TGCGCCAGCGCCGGGACAGTGAACACCGGGGAGCTGTTTTTT
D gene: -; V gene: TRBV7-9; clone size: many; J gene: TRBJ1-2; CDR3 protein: CASSAIQGGYTF; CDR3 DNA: TGTGCCAGCAGCGCCATACAGGGTGGCTACACCTTC
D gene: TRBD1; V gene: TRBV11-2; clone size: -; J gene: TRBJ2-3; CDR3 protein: CASRPRQGLGADTQYF; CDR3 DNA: TGTGCCAGCAGACCAAGACAGGGGTTGGGAGCAGATACGCAGTATTTT
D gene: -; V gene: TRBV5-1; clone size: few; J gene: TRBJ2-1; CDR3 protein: CASSLGGGASYNEQFF; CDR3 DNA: TGCGCCAGCAGCTTGGGAGGGGGGGCTTCCTACAATGAGCAGTTCTTC
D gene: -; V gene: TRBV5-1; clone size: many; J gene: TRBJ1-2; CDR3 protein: CASSPGVLGGARSGYTF; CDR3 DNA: TGCGCCAGCAGCCCCGGGGTGCTCGGGGGCGCGAGGAGCGGCTACACCTTC
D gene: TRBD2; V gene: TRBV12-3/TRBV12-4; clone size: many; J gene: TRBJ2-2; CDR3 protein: CASSFSTSGYTGELFF; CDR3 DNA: TGTGCCAGCAGTTTCAGTACTAGCGGGTACACCGGGGAGCTGTTTTTT
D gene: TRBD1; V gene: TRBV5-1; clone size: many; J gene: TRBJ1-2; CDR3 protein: CASSPGGQGAYGYTF; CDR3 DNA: TGCGCCAGCAGCCCCGGGGGACAGGGGGCCTATGGCTACACCTTC
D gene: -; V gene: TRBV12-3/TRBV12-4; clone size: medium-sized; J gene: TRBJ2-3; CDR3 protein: CASSLAGGAGDTQYF; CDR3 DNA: TGTGCCAGCAGTTTAGCGGGGGGGGCCGGGGATACGCAGTATTTT
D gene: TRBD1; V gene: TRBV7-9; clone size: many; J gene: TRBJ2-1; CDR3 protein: CASSPGTGSSYNEQFF; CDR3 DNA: TGTGCCAGCAGCCCCGGGACAGGGAGCTCCTACAATGAGCAGTTCTTC
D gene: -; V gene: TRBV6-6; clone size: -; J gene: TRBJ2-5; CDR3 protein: CASGEQETQYF; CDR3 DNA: TGTGCCAGCGGGGAGCAAGAGACCCAGTACTTC
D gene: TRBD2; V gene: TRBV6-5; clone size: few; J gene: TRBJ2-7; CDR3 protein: CASSYSSGERAYEQYF; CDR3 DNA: TGTGCCAGCAGTTACTCGAGCGGGGAGAGAGCCTACGAGCAGTACTTC
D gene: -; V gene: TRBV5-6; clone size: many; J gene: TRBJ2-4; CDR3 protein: CASSLTGGKNIQYF; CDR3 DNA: TGTGCCAGCAGCTTGACGGGCGGGAAAAACATTCAGTACTTC